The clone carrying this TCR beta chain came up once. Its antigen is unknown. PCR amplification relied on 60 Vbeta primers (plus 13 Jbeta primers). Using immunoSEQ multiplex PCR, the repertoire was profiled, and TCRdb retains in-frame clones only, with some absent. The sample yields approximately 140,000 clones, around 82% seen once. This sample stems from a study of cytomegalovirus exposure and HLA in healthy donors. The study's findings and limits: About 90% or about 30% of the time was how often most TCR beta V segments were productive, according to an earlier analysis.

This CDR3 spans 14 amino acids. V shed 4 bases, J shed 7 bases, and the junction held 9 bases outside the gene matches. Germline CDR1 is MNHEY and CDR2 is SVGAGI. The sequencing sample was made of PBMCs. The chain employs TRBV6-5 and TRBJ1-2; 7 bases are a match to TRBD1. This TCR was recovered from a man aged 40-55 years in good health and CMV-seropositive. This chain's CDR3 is CASSFGRGFSGYTF. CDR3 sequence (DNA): TGTGCCAGCAGTTTTGGCAGGGGGTTCTCTGGCTACACCTTC.